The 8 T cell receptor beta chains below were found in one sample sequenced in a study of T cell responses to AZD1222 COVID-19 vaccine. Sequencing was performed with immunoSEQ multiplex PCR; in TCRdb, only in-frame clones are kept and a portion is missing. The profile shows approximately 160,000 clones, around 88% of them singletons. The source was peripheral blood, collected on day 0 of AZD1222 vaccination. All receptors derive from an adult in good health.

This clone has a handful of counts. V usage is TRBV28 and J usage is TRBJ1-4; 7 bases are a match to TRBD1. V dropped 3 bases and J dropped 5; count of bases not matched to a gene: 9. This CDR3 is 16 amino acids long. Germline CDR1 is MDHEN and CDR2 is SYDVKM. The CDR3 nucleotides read TGTGCCAGCAGTTTGGACCGACAGGGCCCGAATGAAAAACTGTTTTTT. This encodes CASSLDRQGPNEKLFF.

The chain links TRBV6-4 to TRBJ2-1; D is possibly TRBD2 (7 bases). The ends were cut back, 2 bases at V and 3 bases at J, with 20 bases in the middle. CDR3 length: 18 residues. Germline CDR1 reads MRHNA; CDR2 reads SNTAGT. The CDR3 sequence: CASSDGGGVAGNYNEQFF. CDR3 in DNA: TGTGCCAGCAGTGACGGAGGGGGAGTAGCGGGCAACTACAATGAGCAGTTCTTC.

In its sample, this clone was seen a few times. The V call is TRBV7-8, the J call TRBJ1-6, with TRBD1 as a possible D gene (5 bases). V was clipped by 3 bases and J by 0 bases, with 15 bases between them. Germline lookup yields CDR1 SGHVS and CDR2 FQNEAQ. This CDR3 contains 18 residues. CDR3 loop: CASSFGGPGGSYNSPLHF. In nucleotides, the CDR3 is TGTGCCAGCAGCTTCGGAGGGCCCGGGGGCTCCTATAATTCACCCCTCCACTTT.

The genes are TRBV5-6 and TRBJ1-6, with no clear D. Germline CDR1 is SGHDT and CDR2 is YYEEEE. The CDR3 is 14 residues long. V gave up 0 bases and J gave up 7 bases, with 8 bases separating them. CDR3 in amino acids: CASSLVGLNSPLHF. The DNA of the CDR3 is TGTGCCAGCAGCTTGGTCGGTCTGAATTCACCCCTCCACTTT.

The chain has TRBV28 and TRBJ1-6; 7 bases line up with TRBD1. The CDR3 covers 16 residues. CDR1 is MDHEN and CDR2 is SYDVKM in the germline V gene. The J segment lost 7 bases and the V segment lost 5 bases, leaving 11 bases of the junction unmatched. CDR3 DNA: TGTGCCAGCAGTAAGGGCGGGACAGCGCTCAATTCACCCCTCCACTTT. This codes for CASSKGGTALNSPLHF. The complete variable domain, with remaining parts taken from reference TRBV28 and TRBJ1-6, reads DVKVTQSSRYLVKRTGEKVFLECVQDMDHENMFWYRQDPGLGLRLIYFSYDVKMKEKGDIPEGYSVSREKKERFSLILESASTNQTSMYLCASSKGGTALNSPLHFGNGTRLTVT.

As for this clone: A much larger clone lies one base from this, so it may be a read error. CDR3 in DNA: TGTGCCAGCAGCTCGACAGGGAACACTGAAGCTTTCTTT. Protein sequence: CASSSTGNTEAFF. The chain couples TRBV7-8 to TRBJ1-1; a possible D gene is TRBD1 (6 bases). Trimming shortened V by 4 bases and J by 1 base, and 7 bases separated the two germline ends. The CDR3 contains 13 residues. Germline V gene sequence: CDR1 SGHVS, CDR2 FQNEAQ.

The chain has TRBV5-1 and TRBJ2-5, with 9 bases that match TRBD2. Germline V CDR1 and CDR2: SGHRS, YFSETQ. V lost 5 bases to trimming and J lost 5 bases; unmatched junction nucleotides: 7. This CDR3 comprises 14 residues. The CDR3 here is CASSRLAGTETQYF. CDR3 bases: TGCGCCAGCAGTCGGCTAGCGGGAACGGAGACCCAGTACTTC.

CDR3: CASSDQRPQGTEAFF. CDR3 coding DNA: TGTGCCAGCAGTGATCAGCGCCCCCAAGGGACTGAAGCTTTCTTT. The chain uses TRBV2 and TRBJ1-1; D call uncertain. The CDR3 has 15 residues. Germline V CDR1 and CDR2: SNHLY, FYNNEI. The V end lost 3 bases, the J end lost 5 bases, and 16 bases lay between the germline ends.